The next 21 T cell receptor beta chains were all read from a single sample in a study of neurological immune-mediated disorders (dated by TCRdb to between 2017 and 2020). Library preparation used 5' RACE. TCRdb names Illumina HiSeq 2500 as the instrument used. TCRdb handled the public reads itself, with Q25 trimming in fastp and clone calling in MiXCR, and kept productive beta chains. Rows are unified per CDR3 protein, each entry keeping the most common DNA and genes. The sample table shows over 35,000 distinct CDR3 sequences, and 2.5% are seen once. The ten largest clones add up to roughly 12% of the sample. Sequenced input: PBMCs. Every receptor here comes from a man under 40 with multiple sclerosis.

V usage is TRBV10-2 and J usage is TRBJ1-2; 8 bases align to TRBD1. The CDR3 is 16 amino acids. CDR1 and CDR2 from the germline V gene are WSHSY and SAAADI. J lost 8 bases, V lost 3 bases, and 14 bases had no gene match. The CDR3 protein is CASSDPRGDRRRGYTF. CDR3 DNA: TGCGCCAGCAGTGACCCCCGGGGGGACAGGCGTCGAGGCTACACCTTC.

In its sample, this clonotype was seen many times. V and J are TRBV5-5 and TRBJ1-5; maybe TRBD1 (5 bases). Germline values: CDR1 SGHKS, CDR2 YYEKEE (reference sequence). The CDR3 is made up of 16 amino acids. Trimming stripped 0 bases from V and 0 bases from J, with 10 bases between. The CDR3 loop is CASSLAGGDSNQPQHF. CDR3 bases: TGTGCCAGCAGCTTGGCTGGGGGTGATAGCAATCAGCCCCAGCATTTT.

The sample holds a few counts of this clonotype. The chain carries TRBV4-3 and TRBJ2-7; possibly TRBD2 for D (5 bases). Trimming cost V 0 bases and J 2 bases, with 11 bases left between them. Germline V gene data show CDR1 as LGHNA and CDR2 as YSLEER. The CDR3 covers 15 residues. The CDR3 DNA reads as TGCGCCAGCAGCCAAGATCAGGCGGGTACCTACGAGCAGTACTTC. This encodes CASSQDQAGTYEQYF.

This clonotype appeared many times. CDR3 sequence reads: CSARATGSFNTEAFF. The CDR3 DNA sequence: TGCAGTGCTAGAGCGACAGGTTCCTTCAACACTGAAGCTTTCTTT. The rearrangement joins TRBV20-1 to TRBJ1-1, with a weak D call TRBD1 (6 bases). CDR1 and CDR2 (germline): DFQATT, SNEGSKA (reference sequence). V lost 1 base and J 2 bases, leaving 14 bases between the germline ends. There are 15 residues in the CDR3.

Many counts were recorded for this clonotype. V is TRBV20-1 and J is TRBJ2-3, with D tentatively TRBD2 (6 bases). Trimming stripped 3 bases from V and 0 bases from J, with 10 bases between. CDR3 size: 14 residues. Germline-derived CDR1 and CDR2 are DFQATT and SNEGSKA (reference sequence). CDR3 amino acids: CSASGSGSTDTQYF. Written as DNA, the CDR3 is TGCAGTGCTAGCGGTAGCGGTAGCACAGATACGCAGTATTTT.

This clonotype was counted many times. The CDR3 region has the DNA TGTGCCAGCAGCCTCGGGACAGGGTACCCTGAGACCCAGTACTTC. It translates to CASSLGTGYPETQYF. The rearrangement joins TRBV5-6 to TRBJ2-5; the match to TRBD1 covers 9 bases. Losses at the gene ends were 4 bases for V and 5 bases for J; bases not matched to a gene: 9. From germline, CDR1 is SGHDT and CDR2 YYEEEE. This CDR3 has 15 amino acids.

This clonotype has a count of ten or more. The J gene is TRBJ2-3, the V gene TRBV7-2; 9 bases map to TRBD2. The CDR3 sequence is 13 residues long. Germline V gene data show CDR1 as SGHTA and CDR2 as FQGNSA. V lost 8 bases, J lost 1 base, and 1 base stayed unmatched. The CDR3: CASERGGTDTQYF. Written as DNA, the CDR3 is TGTGCCAGCGAGCGGGGGGGCACAGATACGCAGTATTTT.

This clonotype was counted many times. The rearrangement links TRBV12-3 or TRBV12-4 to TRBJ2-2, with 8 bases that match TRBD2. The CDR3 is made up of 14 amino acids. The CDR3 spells CANGRGVDTGELFF. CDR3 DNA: TGTGCAAACGGGAGGGGGGTTGACACCGGGGAGCTGTTTTTT.

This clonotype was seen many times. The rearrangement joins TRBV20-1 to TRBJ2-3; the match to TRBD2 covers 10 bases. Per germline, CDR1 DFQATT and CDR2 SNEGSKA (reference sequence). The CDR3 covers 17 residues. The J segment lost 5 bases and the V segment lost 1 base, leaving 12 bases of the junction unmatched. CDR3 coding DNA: TGCAGTGCTAGAGGTTTTAGCGGGGGGCCCAGAGGAGATACGCAGTATTTT. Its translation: CSARGFSGGPRGDTQYF.

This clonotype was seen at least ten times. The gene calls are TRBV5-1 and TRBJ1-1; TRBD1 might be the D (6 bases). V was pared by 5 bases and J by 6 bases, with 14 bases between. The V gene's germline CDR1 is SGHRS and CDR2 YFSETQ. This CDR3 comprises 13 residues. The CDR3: CASRLNREAEAFF. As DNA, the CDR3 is TGCGCCAGCAGACTAAACAGGGAGGCTGAAGCTTTCTTT.

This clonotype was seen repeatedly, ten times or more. The DNA of the CDR3 is TGTGCCAGCAGCTTAGGGGGACTGGCGGAGGAGCAGTACTTC. Amino acid sequence: CASSLGGLAEEQYF. V gene TRBV7-2 combines with J gene TRBJ2-7; possible D gene TRBD2, 6 bases. CDR1 and CDR2 from the germline V gene are SGHTA and FQGNSA. This CDR3 is built from 14 residues. Trimming took off 1 base at V and 7 bases at J, with 14 bases between the two ends.

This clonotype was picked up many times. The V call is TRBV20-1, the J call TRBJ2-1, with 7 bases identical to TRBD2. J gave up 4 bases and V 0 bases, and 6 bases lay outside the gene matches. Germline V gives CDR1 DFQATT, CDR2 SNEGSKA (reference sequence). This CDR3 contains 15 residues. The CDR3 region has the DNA TGCAGTGCTAGAGATGAGGCTAGCGGATACAATGAGCAGTTCTTC. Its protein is CSARDEASGYNEQFF.

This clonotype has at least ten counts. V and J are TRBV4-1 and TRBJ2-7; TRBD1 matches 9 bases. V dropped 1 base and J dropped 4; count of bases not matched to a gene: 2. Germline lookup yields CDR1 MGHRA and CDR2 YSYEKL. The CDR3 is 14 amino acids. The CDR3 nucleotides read TGCGCCAGCAGCCAAGTGGGACAGGGATACGAGCAGTACTTC. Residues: CASSQVGQGYEQYF.

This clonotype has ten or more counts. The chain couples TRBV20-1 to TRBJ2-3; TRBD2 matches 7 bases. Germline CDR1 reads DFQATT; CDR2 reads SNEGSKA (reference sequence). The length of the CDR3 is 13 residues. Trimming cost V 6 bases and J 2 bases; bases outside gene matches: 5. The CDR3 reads CSAHGGYTDTQYF. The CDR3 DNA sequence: TGCAGTGCCCACGGGGGGTACACAGATACGCAGTATTTT.

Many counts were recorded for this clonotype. The CDR3 sequence: CASSQDRGTFGTDTQYF. The DNA of the CDR3 is TGCGCCAGCAGCCAAGATCGGGGGACATTTGGCACAGATACGCAGTATTTT. The chain recombines TRBV4-1 with TRBJ2-3; D might be TRBD1 or TRBD2, each matching 6 bases. Trimming shortened V by 0 bases and J by 1 base, and 14 bases separated the two germline ends. Germline assignment: CDR1 MGHRA and CDR2 YSYEKL. The CDR3 spans 17 residues.

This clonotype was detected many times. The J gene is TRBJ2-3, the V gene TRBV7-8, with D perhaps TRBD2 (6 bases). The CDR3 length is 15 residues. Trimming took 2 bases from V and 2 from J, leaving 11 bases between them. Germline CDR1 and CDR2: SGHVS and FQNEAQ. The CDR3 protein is CASSLMAGPTDTQYF. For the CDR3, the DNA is TGTGCCAGCAGCTTAATGGCGGGGCCCACAGATACGCAGTATTTT. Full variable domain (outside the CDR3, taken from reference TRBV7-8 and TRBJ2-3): GAGVSQSPRYKVAKRGQDVALRCDPISGHVSLFWYQQALGQGPEFLTYFQNEAQLDKSGLPSDRFFAERPEGSVSTLKIQRTQQEDSAVYLCASSLMAGPTDTQYFGPGTRLTVL.

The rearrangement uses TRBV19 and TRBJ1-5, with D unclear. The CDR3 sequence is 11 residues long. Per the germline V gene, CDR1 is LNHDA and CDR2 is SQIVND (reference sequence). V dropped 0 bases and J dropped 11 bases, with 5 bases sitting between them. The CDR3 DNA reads TGTGCCAGTAGTATAGATTGGTCCCAGCATTTT. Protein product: CASSIDWSQHF. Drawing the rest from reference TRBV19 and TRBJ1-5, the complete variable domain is DGGITQSPKYLFRKEGQNVTLSCEQNLNHDAMYWYRQDPGQGLRLIYYSQIVNDFQKGDIAEGYSVSREKKESFPLTVTSAQKNPTAFYLCASSIDWSQHFGDGTRLSIL.

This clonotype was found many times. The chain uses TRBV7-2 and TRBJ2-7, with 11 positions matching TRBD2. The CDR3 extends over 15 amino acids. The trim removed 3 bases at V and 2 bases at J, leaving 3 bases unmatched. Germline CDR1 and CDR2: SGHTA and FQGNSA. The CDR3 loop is CASSLTSGKTYEQYF. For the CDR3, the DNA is TGTGCCAGCAGCTTGACTAGCGGGAAGACCTACGAGCAGTACTTC.

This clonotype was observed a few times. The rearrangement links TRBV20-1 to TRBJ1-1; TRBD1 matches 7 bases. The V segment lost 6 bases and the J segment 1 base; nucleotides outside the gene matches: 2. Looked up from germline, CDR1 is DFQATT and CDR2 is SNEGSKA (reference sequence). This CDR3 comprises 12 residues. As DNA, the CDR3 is TGCAGTGCCCGGACAGGGAACACTGAAGCTTTCTTT. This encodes CSARTGNTEAFF.

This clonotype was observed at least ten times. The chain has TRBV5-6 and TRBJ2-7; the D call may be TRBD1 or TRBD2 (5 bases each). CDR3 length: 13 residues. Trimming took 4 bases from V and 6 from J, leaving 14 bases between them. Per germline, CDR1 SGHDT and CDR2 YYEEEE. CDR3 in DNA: TGTGCCAGCAGCACTAGAGGGGCCTTCGAGCAGTACTTC. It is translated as CASSTRGAFEQYF.

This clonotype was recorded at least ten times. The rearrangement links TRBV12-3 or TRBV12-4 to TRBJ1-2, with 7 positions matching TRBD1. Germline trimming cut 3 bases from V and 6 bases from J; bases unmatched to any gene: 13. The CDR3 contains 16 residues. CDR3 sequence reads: CASSFNRGGPYNGYTF. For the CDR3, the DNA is TGTGCCAGCAGTTTCAACAGGGGAGGACCGTATAATGGCTACACCTTC.